These T cell receptor beta chains were read from a single sample in a study of T cell changes during pregnancy in multiple sclerosis. The method was immunoSEQ multiplex PCR; TCRdb's version includes in-frame clones alone and lacks a portion of them. The sample lists about 50,000 clones; 80% to 95% were seen once. The source material was CD4+ T cells from peripheral blood mononuclear cells, sampled after pregnancy. Receptor source: a female donor with multiple sclerosis, enrolled in a pregnancy study. Both conserved end residues are part of each CDR3. D genes are given only for firm matches. The size of a clone is reported for some rows only, either as once, few or many, or as a class for expanded clones.

clone_size j_call v_call d_call cdr3_aa cdr3_nt
NA TRBJ2-1 TRBV5-1 NA CASRPDTSSYNEQFF TGCGCCAGCAGACCCGACACGAGCTCCTACAATGAGCAGTTCTTC
NA TRBJ1-1 TRBV28 NA CASSLGRTANTEAFF TGTGCCAGCAGTTTGGGTAGGACAGCGAACACTGAAGCTTTCTTT
NA TRBJ1-3 TRBV6-6 NA CASSYPQGTGNTIYF TGTGCCAGCAGTTACCCCCAGGGGACGGGAAACACCATATATTTT
NA TRBJ2-1 TRBV4-3 NA CASSQDGGMAYNEQFF TGCGCCAGCAGCCAAGATGGCGGGATGGCCTACAATGAGCAGTTCTTC
NA TRBJ2-1 TRBV29-1 TRBD2 CSVDPGTSGYNEQFF TGCAGCGTCGACCCCGGGACTAGCGGGTACAATGAGCAGTTCTTC
NA TRBJ2-1 TRBV7-9 NA CASSPRGGGYDEQFF TGTGCCAGCAGCCCACGAGGGGGGGGGTACGATGAGCAGTTCTTC
once TRBJ2-5 TRBV6-1 TRBD2 CASRGLAGVQETQYF TGTGCCAGCAGGGGCCTAGCGGGAGTACAAGAGACCCAGTACTTC
once TRBJ2-2 TRBV7-2 TRBD1 CASSFHRGRGTGELFF TGTGCCAGCAGCTTCCACAGGGGAAGGGGGACCGGGGAGCTGTTTTTT
NA TRBJ2-7 TRBV6-1 TRBD2 CASRGGGRVSYEQYF TGTGCCAGCAGGGGGGGCGGGAGGGTTTCGTACGAGCAGTACTTC
NA TRBJ1-2 TRBV19 NA CASSIQRGVSGYTF TGTGCCAGTAGTATACAACGGGGGGTATCTGGCTACACCTTC
NA TRBJ2-5 TRBV28 NA CASSSRPGHYQETQYF TGTGCCAGCAGTTCCCGACCGGGACACTACCAAGAGACCCAGTACTTC
once TRBJ1-4 TRBV18 TRBD1 CASSPTGTGPEKLFF TGTGCCAGCTCACCAACCGGGACAGGGCCTGAAAAACTGTTTTTT
once TRBJ2-3 TRBV18 TRBD2 CASSLLRAGGTDTQYF TGTGCCAGCTCTCTTTTAAGAGCGGGGGGCACAGATACGCAGTATTTT
NA TRBJ1-4 TRBV28 NA CASSSYIQRSNEKLFF TGTGCCAGCAGTTCGTATATACAGAGAAGTAATGAAAAACTGTTTTTT
NA TRBJ1-2 TRBV19 NA CASTGQMINYGYTF TGTGCCAGCACGGGACAAATGATTAACTATGGCTACACCTTC
NA TRBJ2-7 TRBV6-5 NA CASSQTQGREQYF TGTGCCAGCAGTCAGACTCAGGGTCGCGAGCAGTACTTC
once TRBJ2-2 TRBV11-2 NA CASSLGQGTAGELFF TGTGCCAGCAGCTTAGGGCAGGGAACGGCCGGGGAGCTGTTTTTT
NA TRBJ2-7 TRBV7-2 NA CASSFLGRQGEQYF TGTGCCAGCAGCTTCCTAGGTAGGCAGGGCGAGCAGTACTTC
NA TRBJ2-1 TRBV7-2 NA CASSASAEQFF TGTGCCAGCAGCGCCTCAGCGGAGCAGTTCTTC
NA TRBJ1-6 TRBV7-9 NA CASSLYASGESPLHF TGTGCCAGCAGCTTATATGCCTCGGGGGAATCACCCCTCCACTTT
few TRBJ1-4 TRBV30 NA CAWSRGTNEKLFF TGTGCCTGGAGCAGGGGTACTAATGAAAAACTGTTTTTT
NA TRBJ1-1 TRBV30 NA CAWTLAGSEAFF TGTGCCTGGACGCTGGCAGGGTCTGAAGCTTTCTTT
NA TRBJ2-3 TRBV29-1 TRBD2 CSVRVGGSFADTQYF TGCAGCGTTAGGGTCGGCGGGAGTTTTGCAGATACGCAGTATTTT
few TRBJ1-2 TRBV5-4 NA CASSQLQGSRGYTF TGTGCCAGCAGCCAACTACAGGGTAGTCGAGGCTACACCTTC
NA TRBJ2-7 TRBV6-5 NA CASSYSRDSIYEQYF TGTGCCAGCAGTTACTCACGGGACTCCATCTACGAGCAGTACTTC
NA TRBJ2-3 TRBV7-2 NA CASSSPGARTDTQYF TGTGCCAGCAGCTCACCCGGCGCGAGGACAGATACGCAGTATTTT
NA TRBJ2-5 TRBV6-6 TRBD2 CASSYVIAGGLETQYF TGTGCCAGCAGTTACGTGATAGCGGGAGGGTTAGAGACCCAGTACTTC
NA TRBJ2-5 TRBV5-6 NA CASSLVGAIQETQYF TGTGCCAGCAGCTTGGTGGGGGCGATACAAGAGACCCAGTACTTC
NA TRBJ2-7 TRBV6-1 TRBD1 CTSSAGQAYEQYF TGTACCAGCAGTGCCGGACAGGCCTACGAGCAGTACTTC
NA TRBJ2-1 TRBV11-2 TRBD2 CASSFTSANGRQFF TGTGCCAGCAGCTTTACTAGCGCCAATGGGAGGCAGTTCTTC
NA TRBJ2-7 TRBV11-3 NA CASSLRLGGEQYF TGTGCCAGCAGCTTACGGTTAGGAGGTGAGCAGTACTTC
NA TRBJ1-1 TRBV7-2 NA CASSRRNRDTEAFF TGTGCCAGCAGCAGGAGAAATCGGGACACTGAAGCTTTCTTT
NA TRBJ1-4 TRBV6-6 TRBD1 CAIGQGEKLFF TGTGCCATTGGACAGGGAGAAAAACTGTTTTTT
NA TRBJ2-1 TRBV4-2 TRBD2 CASSPRSGSGNEQFF TGTGCCAGCAGCCCCCGAAGCGGGAGTGGCAATGAGCAGTTCTTC
NA TRBJ2-7 TRBV5-8 NA CASSLGADSRGYEQYF TGTGCCAGCAGCTTGGGGGCGGACAGCCGGGGCTACGAGCAGTACTTC
NA TRBJ1-5 TRBV5-6 NA CASSSRHYNQPQHF TGTGCCAGCAGCTCCCGACATTACAATCAGCCCCAGCATTTT
NA TRBJ1-4 TRBV5-5 NA CASSSTTTTNEKLFF TGTGCCAGCAGTTCTACAACTACGACTAATGAAAAACTGTTTTTT
once TRBJ2-1 TRBV19 TRBD2 CASRGSGIPNEQFF TGTGCCAGTAGGGGTAGCGGGATACCCAATGAGCAGTTCTTC
NA TRBJ2-5 TRBV7-6 NA CASSYTGETQYF TGTGCCAGCAGCTATACAGGGGAGACCCAGTACTTC
once TRBJ2-1 TRBV27 TRBD2 CASSFFTSGGSYNEQFF TGTGCCAGCAGTTTTTTTACGTCCGGGGGGTCCTACAATGAGCAGTTCTTC
many TRBJ1-3 TRBV6-5 NA CASSPRGLGGNTIYF TGTGCCAGCAGCCCCAGGGGTCTGGGAGGAAACACCATATATTTT
NA TRBJ2-7 TRBV18 NA CASSPAGRYEQYF TGTGCCAGCTCACCGGCGGGACGGTACGAGCAGTACTTC
NA TRBJ1-1 TRBV5-4 TRBD1 CASSADQTGDNTEAFF TGTGCCAGCAGCGCAGACCAGACAGGGGATAACACTGAAGCTTTCTTT
few TRBJ2-7 TRBV4-3 NA CASSQEIGQTYEQYF TGCGCCAGCAGCCAAGAAATAGGACAGACCTACGAGCAGTACTTC
NA TRBJ2-2 TRBV7-9 NA CASSPTGELFF TGTGCCAGCAGCCCTACCGGGGAGCTGTTTTTT
NA TRBJ2-2 TRBV9 NA CASSSAGPTNTGELFF TGTGCCAGCAGCTCCGCGGGTCCGACGAACACCGGGGAGCTGTTTTTT